This TCR beta chain was identified in a study of T cells in Graves' hyperthyroidism and ophthalmopathy. Notes on the study in general: Researchers report that a 13 V-J model separated ophthalmopathy from stable hyperthyroidism.

It was considered stable Graves' hyperthyroidism when ophthalmopathy did not progress within 18 months. PBMCs stemmed from over 7.5 ml fresh peripheral blood. Amplified TCR beta CDR3 regions derived from RNA transcripts. The HTBI primer set was used in a first-round RT-PCR of the TCR CDR3. TCRdb redid the calling of the multiplex PCR reads with MiXCR, one entry per CDR3 protein. The table has roughly 420,000 distinct CDR3 sequences, roughly 14% seen once. This CDR3 region has 13 residues. CDR1 is MNHEY and CDR2 is SMNVEV in the germline V gene (reference sequence). V lost 5 bases and J 6 bases, leaving 14 bases between the germline ends. This clonotype was recorded at least ten times. Its antigen remains unknown.

The V and J genes are TRBV27 and TRBJ2-7; D is uncertain. The sample comprised blood. The clonotype comes from a young woman with Graves' hyperthyroidism. CDR3 protein: CASSPTSRSEQYF. The CDR3 DNA follows: TGTGCCAGCAGTCCGACCTCCAGGAGCGAGCAGTACTTC.